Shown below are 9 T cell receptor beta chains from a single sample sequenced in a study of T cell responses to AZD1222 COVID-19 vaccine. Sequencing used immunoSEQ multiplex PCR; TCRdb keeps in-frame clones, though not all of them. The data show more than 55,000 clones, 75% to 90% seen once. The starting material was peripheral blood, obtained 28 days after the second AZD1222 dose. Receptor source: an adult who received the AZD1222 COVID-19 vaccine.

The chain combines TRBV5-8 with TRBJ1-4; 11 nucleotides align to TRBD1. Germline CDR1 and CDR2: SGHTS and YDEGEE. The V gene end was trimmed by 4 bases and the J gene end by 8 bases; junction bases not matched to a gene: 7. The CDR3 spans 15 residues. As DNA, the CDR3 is TGTGCCAGCAGCCTTGGACAGGGGGCTCGCGAAAAACTGTTTTTT. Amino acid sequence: CASSLGQGAREKLFF.

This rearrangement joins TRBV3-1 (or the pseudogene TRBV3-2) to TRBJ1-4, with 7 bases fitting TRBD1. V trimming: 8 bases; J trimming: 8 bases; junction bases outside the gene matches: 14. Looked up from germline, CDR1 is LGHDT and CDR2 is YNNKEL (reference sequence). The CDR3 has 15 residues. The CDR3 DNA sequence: TGTGCCAGCGCGGTTTCAGGGGGAGGACGGGAAAAACTGTTTTTT. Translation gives CASAVSGGGREKLFF.

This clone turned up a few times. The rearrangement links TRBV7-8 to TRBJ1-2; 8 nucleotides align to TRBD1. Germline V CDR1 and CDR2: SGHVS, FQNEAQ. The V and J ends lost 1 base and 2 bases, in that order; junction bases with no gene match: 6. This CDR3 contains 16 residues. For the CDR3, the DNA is TGTGCCAGCAGCTTAGGTGTACCAGGGGGCAACTATGGCTACACCTTC. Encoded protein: CASSLGVPGGNYGYTF.

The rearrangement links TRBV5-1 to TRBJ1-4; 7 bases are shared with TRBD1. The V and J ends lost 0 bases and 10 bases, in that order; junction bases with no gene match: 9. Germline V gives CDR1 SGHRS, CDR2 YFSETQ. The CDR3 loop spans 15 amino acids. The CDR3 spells CASSLDTGVLVKLFF. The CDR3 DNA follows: TGCGCCAGCAGCTTGGATACAGGGGTTTTAGTAAAACTGTTTTTT.

CDR3 sequence (DNA): TGTGCCAGCACCCGAGCCTATGGCTACACCTTC. Protein: CASTRAYGYTF. The V gene is TRBV28, the J gene TRBJ1-2, with unresolved D. CDR1 is MDHEN, CDR2 SYDVKM, per germline. This CDR3 comprises 11 residues. V was pared by 7 bases and J by 4 bases, with 7 bases between.

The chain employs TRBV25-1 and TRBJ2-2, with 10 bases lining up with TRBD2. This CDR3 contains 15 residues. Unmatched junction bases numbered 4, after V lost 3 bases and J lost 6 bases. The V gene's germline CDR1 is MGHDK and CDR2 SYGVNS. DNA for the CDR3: TGTGCCAGCAGTGAGACCGGGACTAGCGCCGGGGAGCTGTTTTTT. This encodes CASSETGTSAGELFF.

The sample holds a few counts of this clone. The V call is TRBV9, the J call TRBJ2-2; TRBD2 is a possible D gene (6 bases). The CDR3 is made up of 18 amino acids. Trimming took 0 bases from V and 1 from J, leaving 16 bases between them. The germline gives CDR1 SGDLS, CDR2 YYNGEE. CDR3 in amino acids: CASSVVPYAGRNTGELFF. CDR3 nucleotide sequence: TGTGCCAGCAGCGTAGTCCCGTACGCGGGAAGGAACACCGGGGAGCTGTTTTTT.

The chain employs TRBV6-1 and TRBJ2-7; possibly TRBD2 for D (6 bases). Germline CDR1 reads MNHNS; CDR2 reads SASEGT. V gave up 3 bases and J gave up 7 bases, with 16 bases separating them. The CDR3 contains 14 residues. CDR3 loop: CASSDLGTPWEQYF. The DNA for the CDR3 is TGTGCCAGCAGTGATCTGGGGACTCCCTGGGAGCAGTACTTC.

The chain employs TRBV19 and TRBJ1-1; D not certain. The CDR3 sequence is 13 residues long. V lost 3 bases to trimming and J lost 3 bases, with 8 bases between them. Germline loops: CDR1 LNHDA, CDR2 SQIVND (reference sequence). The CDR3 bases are TGTGCCAGTAGTATGGCCACCCACACTGAAGCTTTCTTT. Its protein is CASSMATHTEAFF.